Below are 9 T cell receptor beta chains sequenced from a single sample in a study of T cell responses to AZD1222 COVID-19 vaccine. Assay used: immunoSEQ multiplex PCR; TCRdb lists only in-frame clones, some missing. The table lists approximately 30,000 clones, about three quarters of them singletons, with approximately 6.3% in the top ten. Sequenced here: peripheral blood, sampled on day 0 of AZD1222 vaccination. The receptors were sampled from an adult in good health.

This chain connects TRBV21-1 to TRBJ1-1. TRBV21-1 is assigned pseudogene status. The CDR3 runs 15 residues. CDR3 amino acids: CASSWGGPPGTEAFF. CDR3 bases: TGTGCCAGCAGCTGGGGAGGCCCTCCGGGGACTGAAGCTTTCTTT.

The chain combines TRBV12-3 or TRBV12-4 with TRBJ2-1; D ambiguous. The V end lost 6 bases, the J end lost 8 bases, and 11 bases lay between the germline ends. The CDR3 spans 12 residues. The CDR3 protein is CASSLRIDEQFF. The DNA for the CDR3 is TGTGCCAGCAGCTTGAGGATCGATGAGCAGTTCTTC.

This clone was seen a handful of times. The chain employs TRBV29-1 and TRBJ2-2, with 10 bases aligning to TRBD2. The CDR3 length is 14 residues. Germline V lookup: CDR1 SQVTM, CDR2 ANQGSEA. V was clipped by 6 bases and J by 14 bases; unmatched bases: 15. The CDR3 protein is CSVGALAGGLTLFF. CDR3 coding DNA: TGCAGCGTGGGGGCCTTAGCGGGAGGTTTGACTCTGTTTTTT.

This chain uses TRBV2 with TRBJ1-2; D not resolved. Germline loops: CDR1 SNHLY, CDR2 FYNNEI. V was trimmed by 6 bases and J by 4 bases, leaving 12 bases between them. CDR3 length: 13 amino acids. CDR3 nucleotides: TGTGCCAGCAGAACCGGGCCTGGCTATGGCTACACCTTC. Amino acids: CASRTGPGYGYTF.

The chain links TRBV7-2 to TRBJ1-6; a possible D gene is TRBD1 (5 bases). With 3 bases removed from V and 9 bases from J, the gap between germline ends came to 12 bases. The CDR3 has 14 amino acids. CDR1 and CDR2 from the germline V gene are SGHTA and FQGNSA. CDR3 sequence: CASSLRGAFSPLHF. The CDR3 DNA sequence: TGTGCCAGCAGCTTGAGAGGGGCATTTTCACCCCTCCACTTT.

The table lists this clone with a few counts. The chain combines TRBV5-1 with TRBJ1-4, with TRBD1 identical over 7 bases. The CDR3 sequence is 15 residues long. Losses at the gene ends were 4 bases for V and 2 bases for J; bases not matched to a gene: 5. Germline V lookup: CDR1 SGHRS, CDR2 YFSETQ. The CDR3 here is CASSPGTVTNEKLFF. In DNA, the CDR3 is TGCGCCAGCAGCCCGGGGACAGTTACTAATGAAAAACTGTTTTTT.

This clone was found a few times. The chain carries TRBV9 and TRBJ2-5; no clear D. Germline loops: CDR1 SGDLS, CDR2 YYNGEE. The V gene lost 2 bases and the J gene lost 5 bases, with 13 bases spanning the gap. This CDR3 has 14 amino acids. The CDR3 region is CASSVTAAAETQYF. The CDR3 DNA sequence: TGTGCCAGCAGCGTGACGGCCGCTGCGGAGACCCAGTACTTC.

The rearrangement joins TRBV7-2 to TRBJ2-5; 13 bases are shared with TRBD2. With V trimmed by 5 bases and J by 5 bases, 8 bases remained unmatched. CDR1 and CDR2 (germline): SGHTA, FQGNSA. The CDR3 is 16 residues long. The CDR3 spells CASSPRTSGRVETQYF. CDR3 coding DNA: TGTGCCAGCAGCCCCCGTACTAGCGGGAGGGTTGAGACCCAGTACTTC.

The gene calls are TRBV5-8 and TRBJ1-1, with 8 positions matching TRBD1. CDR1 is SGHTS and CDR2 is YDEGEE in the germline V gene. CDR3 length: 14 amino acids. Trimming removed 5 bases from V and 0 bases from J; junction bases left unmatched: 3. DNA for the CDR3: TGTGCCAGCAGACGGACAGGGATGAACACTGAAGCTTTCTTT. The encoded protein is CASRRTGMNTEAFF.